These 20 T cell receptor beta chains share one sample of origin, sequenced in a study of low-dose radiotherapy and immunotherapy resistance in tumors. TRAV- and TRBV-specific primers primed first-strand cDNA, covering alpha and beta chains. TCRs were put through 15 to 25 PCR cycles of amplification with Phusion. A constant-region primer and the V-primer adapter served as the primer pair. TCRdb itself ran the reads through MiXCR, one entry per CDR3 protein. This sample carries fewer than 50,000 distinct CDR3 sequences, about 25% of them seen once, and the ten largest clones take around 9.1%. Time point described: after trial treatment. The sample's treatment: LDRT plus nivolumab, ipilimumab, low-dose cyclophosphamide and aspirin (RACIN trial). The source was PBMCs, collected after low-dose radiotherapy plus immunotherapy. The receptor source for this set is a male donor with prostate cancer.

Regarding this clonotype: A far larger clone is only one base removed, so a read error is likely. The gene calls are TRBV5-1 and TRBJ2-1; D remains ambiguous. Between the trimmed V and J ends, which lost 0 bases and 10 bases, there was a span of 14 bases. CDR3 length: 14 amino acids. CDR1 is SGHRS, CDR2 YFSETQ, per germline. The CDR3 sequence is CASSLDGSPYEQFF. CDR3 nucleotide sequence: TGCGCCAGCAGCTTGGATGGCAGTCCCTACGAGCAGTTCTTC. Complete variable domain (other parts from reference TRBV5-1 and TRBJ2-1): KAGVTQTPRYLIKTRGQQVTLSCSPISGHRSVSWYQQTPGQGLQFLFEYFSETQRNKGNFPGRFSGRQFSNSRSEMNVSTLELGDSALYLCASSLDGSPYEQFFGPGTRLTVL.

A word on this clonotype: A single base is all that separates this from a far larger clone, so a read error is likely. This sequence joins TRBV11-2 and TRBJ1-5; TRBD1 might be the D (5 bases). This CDR3 comprises 17 residues. Germline CDR1 and CDR2: SGHAT and FQNNGV. The CDR3 reads CVSSANKHVGVNQPQHF. CDR3 DNA: TGTGTCAGCAGCGCCAACAAACACGTAGGGGTCAATCAGCCCCAGCATTTT.

This sequence joins TRBV29-1 and TRBJ2-1; a weak D match, TRBD1 (5 bases). CDR1 is SQVTM and CDR2 is ANQGSEA in the germline V gene. This CDR3 spans 13 amino acids. Trimming removed 4 bases at V and 6 bases at J, with 13 bases between. The CDR3 here is CSVVWQGSNEQFF. The CDR3, as DNA: TGCAGCGTTGTATGGCAGGGAAGCAATGAGCAGTTCTTC.

This clonotype was detected ten times or more. The gene calls are TRBV29-1 and TRBJ1-1, with D perhaps TRBD1 (5 bases). The CDR3 has 12 residues. CDR1 is SQVTM, CDR2 ANQGSEA, per germline. V was cut by 7 bases and J by 5 bases, with 14 bases left in between. CDR3 nucleotides: TGCAGCGCCGCCGCGGGGGGAACTGAAGCTTTCTTT. This sequence encodes CSAAAGGTEAFF.

At least ten counts were recorded for this clonotype. CDR3 loop: CASSDRPWKLSGANVLTF. Here the CDR3 DNA reads TGTGCCAGCAGTGACAGGCCCTGGAAACTCTCTGGGGCCAACGTCCTGACTTTC. The chain is built from TRBV2 and TRBJ2-6; D is undetermined. The ends were cut back, 3 bases at V and 0 bases at J, with 15 bases in the middle. CDR1 is SNHLY, CDR2 FYNNEI, per germline. The CDR3 totals 18 residues.

This clonotype was observed at least ten times. The rearrangement joins TRBV5-1 to TRBJ2-7; 10 bases agree with TRBD1. Germline CDR1 SGHRS, CDR2 YFSETQ. Trimming cost V 4 bases and J 3 bases; bases outside gene matches: 4. CDR3 length: 14 residues. The chain's CDR3 is CASSLGQGYYEQYF. Written as DNA, the CDR3 is TGCGCCAGCAGCCTGGGACAGGGGTACTACGAGCAGTACTTC. The whole variable domain, filled in from reference TRBV5-1 and TRBJ2-7, reads KAGVTQTPRYLIKTRGQQVTLSCSPISGHRSVSWYQQTPGQGLQFLFEYFSETQRNKGNFPGRFSGRQFSNSRSEMNVSTLELGDSALYLCASSLGQGYYEQYFGPGTRLTVT.

In its sample, this clonotype was seen many times. This chain connects TRBV28 to TRBJ2-1; TRBD1 agrees at 7 bases. The ends lost 3 bases at V and 10 bases at J; junction bases unmatched: 15. CDR3 length equals 16 residues. Per the germline V gene, CDR1 is MDHEN and CDR2 is SYDVKM. CDR3 loop: CASSFTPGQARREQFF. CDR3 nucleotide sequence: TGTGCCAGCAGTTTCACTCCCGGACAGGCCCGACGGGAGCAGTTCTTC.

This clonotype is labeled as medium-sized. This chain's CDR3 is CASSHRSGGPYNEQFF. The CDR3 DNA sequence: TGTGCCAGCAGCCACCGGTCGGGGGGGCCCTACAATGAGCAGTTCTTC. The rearrangement uses TRBV3-1 and TRBJ2-1; TRBD2 agrees at 8 bases. CDR1 and CDR2 from the germline V gene are LGHDT and YNNKEL (reference sequence). The CDR3 loop spans 16 amino acids. Trimming cost V 3 bases and J 2 bases; bases outside gene matches: 6.

This clonotype was counted at least ten times. V and J are TRBV27 and TRBJ2-7; maybe TRBD2 (7 bases). The V end lost 5 bases, the J end lost 2 bases, and 10 bases lay between the germline ends. There are 13 residues in the CDR3. Germline lookup yields CDR1 MNHEY and CDR2 SMNVEV (reference sequence). CDR3 sequence: CASSRGTTYEQYF. CDR3 nucleotides: TGTGCCAGCAGTAGGGGGACTACCTACGAGCAGTACTTC.

This clonotype has at least ten counts. The rearrangement uses TRBV5-4 and TRBJ2-2, with 8 bases that match TRBD2. This CDR3 is built from 16 residues. With 0 bases clipped from V and 7 bases from J, the junction kept 8 bases outside the gene matches. CDR1 and CDR2 (germline): SGHNT, YYREEE (reference sequence). This chain's CDR3 is CASSLGLAGNYGELFF. The DNA of the CDR3 is TGTGCCAGCAGCTTGGGGCTAGCGGGTAACTACGGGGAGCTGTTTTTT.

The V call is TRBV20-1, the J call TRBJ2-7; D not certain. The CDR3 contains 12 residues. The V gene's germline CDR1 is DFQATT and CDR2 SNEGSKA (reference sequence). V was shortened by 1 base and J by 6 bases, with 10 bases between the two germline ends. Here the CDR3 reads CSARVGGSEQYF. CDR3 coding DNA: TGCAGTGCTAGAGTGGGCGGATCCGAGCAGTACTTC.

This clonotype was counted at least ten times. The J gene is TRBJ2-7, the V gene TRBV29-1; TRBD1 matches 8 bases. The CDR3 runs 13 residues. The germline V gene encodes CDR1 SQVTM and CDR2 ANQGSEA. Germline trimming cut 7 bases from V and 7 bases from J; bases unmatched to any gene: 12. In DNA form, the CDR3 reads TGCAGCGCTAGGGTTAGCGGACAGGGTGAGCAGTACTTC. Amino acids: CSARVSGQGEQYF.

Worth noting for this clonotype: With only one base between it and a far larger clone, this is likely a read error. The chain recombines TRBV27 with TRBJ1-1; 7 bases are a match to TRBD1. The CDR3 contains 13 residues. Trimming removed 5 bases from V and 1 base from J; junction bases left unmatched: 1. Germline values: CDR1 MNHEY, CDR2 SMNVEV (reference sequence). The CDR3 here is CASSNRGNTEAFF. CDR3 bases: TGTGCCAGCAGTAACAGGGGGAACACTGAAGCTTTCTTT.

The chain has TRBV6-2 or TRBV6-3 and TRBJ2-3, with 7 nucleotides matching TRBD1. Germline V gives CDR1 MNHEY, CDR2 SVGEGT. The ends lost 4 bases at V and 0 bases at J; junction bases unmatched: 4. The CDR3 loop spans 15 amino acids. The CDR3 sequence: CASSSRQGSTDTQYF. CDR3 in DNA: TGTGCCAGCAGTTCCAGACAGGGAAGCACAGATACGCAGTATTTT.

This clonotype was recorded a few times. The V gene is TRBV15, the J gene TRBJ1-5; D remains unclear. Between the trimmed V and J ends, which lost 0 bases and 6 bases, there was a span of 9 bases. The CDR3 runs 14 residues. CDR1 is LNHNV, CDR2 YYDKDF, per germline (reference sequence). This CDR3 reads CATSREGWAQPQHF. DNA for the CDR3: TGTGCCACCAGCAGAGAGGGGTGGGCTCAGCCCCAGCATTTT. Supplemented by reference TRBV15 and TRBJ1-5, the full variable domain reads DAMVIQNPRYQVTQFGKPVTLSCSQTLNHNVMYWYQQKSSQAPKLLFHYYDKDFNNEADTPDNFQSRRPNTSFCFLDIRSPGLGDTAMYLCATSREGWAQPQHFGDGTRLSIL.

The rearrangement links TRBV18 to TRBJ1-1; a possible D gene is TRBD1 (6 bases). The CDR3 has 15 residues. Germline values: CDR1 KGHSH, CDR2 LQKENI. With 2 bases removed from V and 5 bases from J, the gap between germline ends came to 15 bases. The CDR3 loop reads CASSPGNRVWTEAFF. The DNA for the CDR3 is TGTGCCAGCTCACCAGGAAACAGGGTGTGGACTGAAGCTTTCTTT.

V is TRBV4-3 and J is TRBJ2-7; tentatively, D is TRBD2 (7 bases). The V end lost 4 bases, the J end lost 3 bases, and 13 bases lay between the germline ends. Germline CDR1 and CDR2: LGHNA and YSLEER. This CDR3 is built from 14 residues. The CDR3 protein is CASSPRGGGYEQYF. The CDR3 DNA reads TGCGCCAGCAGCCCGAGAGGGGGGGGCTACGAGCAGTACTTC.

Ten or more counts support this clonotype. V is TRBV29-1 and J is TRBJ2-7; 10 nucleotides align to TRBD1. The CDR3 contains 15 residues. Trimming cost V 4 bases and J 0 bases; bases outside gene matches: 6. Germline CDR1 is SQVTM and CDR2 is ANQGSEA. DNA for the CDR3: TGCAGCGTTGGTAGGGGACAGGGGTCCTCCTACGAGCAGTACTTC. Protein product: CSVGRGQGSSYEQYF.

As for this clonotype: This is likely an artifact of a read error, given a far larger clone one base away. The chain employs TRBV5-1 and TRBJ2-7; 9 bases map to TRBD2. The length of the CDR3 is 14 residues. V was clipped by 2 bases and J by 7 bases; unmatched bases: 7. Germline lookup yields CDR1 SGHRS and CDR2 YFSETQ. The CDR3 here is CASSFGGGVNEQYF. In nucleotides, the CDR3 is TGCGCCAGCAGCTTCGGCGGGGGGGTCAATGAGCAGTACTTC.

This clonotype was seen at least ten times. Here the CDR3 reads CASSRRDTGELFF. In DNA form, the CDR3 reads TGCGCCAGCAGCAGGCGGGACACCGGGGAGCTGTTTTTT. The V and J genes are TRBV5-1 and TRBJ2-2, with TRBD2 as a possible D gene (5 bases). This CDR3 contains 13 residues. The V gene lost 4 bases and the J gene lost 3 bases, with 7 bases spanning the gap. The germline gives CDR1 SGHRS, CDR2 YFSETQ.